This TCR delta chain appears in the sequencing data of a study of γδ T cells in repeated Plasmodium falciparum infection. Overall study context: Malaria-naive adults were infected with P. falciparum NF54 four times over around 600 days. Samples were taken at baseline, before some infections, and 21 days after each.

TCRdb called clones anew from the multiplex PCR reads with CATT. This sample yields 50,000 to 60,000 delta-chain clones, of which around 2% are seen a single time; about 23% belongs to the top ten. Overall study findings and caveats: Malian donors came from one small rural village, predominantly one ethnic group. Over time and infection, Vgamma9/Vdelta2+ repertoires remained highly stable and polyclonal.

Bulk repertoires came from Vgamma9/Vdelta2+ or Vdelta2-negative gammadelta T cells flow-sorted from PBMC. Germline CDR1 is GEAIGNYY and CDR2 is EKD. The CDR3 spans 17 residues. A few counts support this clone. The antigen is unknown. The TCRdb record carries a much larger clone's protein, which differs from this DNA's translation at residue 15; a read error is the likely cause, and the protein listed here is the DNA translation. The J gene went uncalled, whereas the V gene is TRDV2; TRDD3, as called in the table, went unchecked against the DNA. Sequences were obtained from gamma-delta T cells from blood. This sequence originates from a pool of human donors (malaria-infected and uninfected, not separated). The CDR3, as DNA: TGTGCCTGTGACACCGCTGGGGGATACGCTAACACCGATAAACCCATCTTT. Translating gives CACDTAGGYANTDKPIF.